This note documents a single TCR beta chain sequence. Its antigen is as yet unknown. V shed 5 bases and J shed 8 bases, with 9 bases lying between them. In germline, CDR1 is SGHAT, CDR2 FQNNGV. The CDR3 is 12 residues long. The data stem from a study of cytomegalovirus exposure and HLA in healthy donors. Primers for the PCR totalled 60 Vbeta and 13 Jbeta. Sequencing used immunoSEQ multiplex PCR; TCRdb keeps in-frame clones, though not all of them. The data show approximately 120,000 clones, 81% seen once. Study-wide results and caveats: The study carried out a later analysis of TCR beta sequences. It associated some 17,000 of them with specific HLA alleles at a false discovery rate of 0.05.

The sample comprised PBMCs. This TCR was recovered from a man younger than 35 in good health and CMV-seronegative. The chain combines TRBV11-2 with TRBJ1-4; maybe TRBD1 (5 bases). The chain's CDR3 is CASSAQGEKLFF. CDR3 DNA: TGTGCCAGCAGCGCCCAGGGAGAAAAACTGTTTTTT.